This T cell receptor (beta chain) comes out of a study of graft-versus-host responses after intestinal transplantation. Turning to the study itself: Anti-thymocyte globulin induction preceded about 3 years of tacrolimus and steroid maintenance in all recipients.

TCRdb keeps only in-frame clones here, not all; method: immunoSEQ multiplex PCR. Here the sample spans some 85,000 clones, around 90% being singletons. Study-wide points: Peak circulating GvH clone levels were associated with early post-transplant HvG declines. GvH clones detected in recipient marrow included some appearing first in ileum or blood.

Note on this clone: Antigen unknown.

CDR1 is MNHEY, CDR2 SMNVEV, per germline (reference sequence). The CDR3 is 14 amino acids. V lost 2 bases to trimming and J lost 3 bases, with 10 bases between them. The receptor's source is a human donor who was the organ donor for an intestinal transplant. The source was unstimulated CD8+ T cells sorted from spleen or lymph node cells, collected before transplant. This chain uses TRBV27 with TRBJ1-1; D unclear. Here the CDR3 reads CASSLLGSYTEAFF. Here the CDR3 DNA reads TGTGCCAGCAGTTTACTTGGATCTTACACTGAAGCTTTCTTT.